This TCR beta chain was captured in a study of cytomegalovirus exposure and HLA in healthy donors. Findings of the study overall: TCR beta chains numbering more than 150 were designated cytomegalovirus-associated. Despite most TCR sequences being rare, some public TCRs occurred in many donors.

This clone was counted a single time. Its target is unknown. Germline loops: CDR1 SGHRS, CDR2 YFSETQ. Trimming removed 0 bases from V and 4 bases from J; junction bases left unmatched: 3. The CDR3 totals 16 residues. Some clones are missing from TCRdb's copy, which holds only in-frame ones; the method was immunoSEQ multiplex PCR. The sample carries roughly 260,000 clones, around 90% recorded once. Sequencing input: PBMCs. The V call is TRBV5-1, the J call TRBJ2-1; 11 bases fit TRBD2. The source is a woman under 30 in good health and CMV-seronegative. CDR3 coding DNA: TGCGCCAGCAGCTTGGAGGCTAGCGGGGGGTACAATGAGCAGTTCTTC. This sequence encodes CASSLEASGGYNEQFF. Drawing the rest from reference TRBV5-1 and TRBJ2-1, the complete variable domain is KAGVTQTPRYLIKTRGQQVTLSCSPISGHRSVSWYQQTPGQGLQFLFEYFSETQRNKGNFPGRFSGRQFSNSRSEMNVSTLELGDSALYLCASSLEASGGYNEQFFGPGTRLTVL.